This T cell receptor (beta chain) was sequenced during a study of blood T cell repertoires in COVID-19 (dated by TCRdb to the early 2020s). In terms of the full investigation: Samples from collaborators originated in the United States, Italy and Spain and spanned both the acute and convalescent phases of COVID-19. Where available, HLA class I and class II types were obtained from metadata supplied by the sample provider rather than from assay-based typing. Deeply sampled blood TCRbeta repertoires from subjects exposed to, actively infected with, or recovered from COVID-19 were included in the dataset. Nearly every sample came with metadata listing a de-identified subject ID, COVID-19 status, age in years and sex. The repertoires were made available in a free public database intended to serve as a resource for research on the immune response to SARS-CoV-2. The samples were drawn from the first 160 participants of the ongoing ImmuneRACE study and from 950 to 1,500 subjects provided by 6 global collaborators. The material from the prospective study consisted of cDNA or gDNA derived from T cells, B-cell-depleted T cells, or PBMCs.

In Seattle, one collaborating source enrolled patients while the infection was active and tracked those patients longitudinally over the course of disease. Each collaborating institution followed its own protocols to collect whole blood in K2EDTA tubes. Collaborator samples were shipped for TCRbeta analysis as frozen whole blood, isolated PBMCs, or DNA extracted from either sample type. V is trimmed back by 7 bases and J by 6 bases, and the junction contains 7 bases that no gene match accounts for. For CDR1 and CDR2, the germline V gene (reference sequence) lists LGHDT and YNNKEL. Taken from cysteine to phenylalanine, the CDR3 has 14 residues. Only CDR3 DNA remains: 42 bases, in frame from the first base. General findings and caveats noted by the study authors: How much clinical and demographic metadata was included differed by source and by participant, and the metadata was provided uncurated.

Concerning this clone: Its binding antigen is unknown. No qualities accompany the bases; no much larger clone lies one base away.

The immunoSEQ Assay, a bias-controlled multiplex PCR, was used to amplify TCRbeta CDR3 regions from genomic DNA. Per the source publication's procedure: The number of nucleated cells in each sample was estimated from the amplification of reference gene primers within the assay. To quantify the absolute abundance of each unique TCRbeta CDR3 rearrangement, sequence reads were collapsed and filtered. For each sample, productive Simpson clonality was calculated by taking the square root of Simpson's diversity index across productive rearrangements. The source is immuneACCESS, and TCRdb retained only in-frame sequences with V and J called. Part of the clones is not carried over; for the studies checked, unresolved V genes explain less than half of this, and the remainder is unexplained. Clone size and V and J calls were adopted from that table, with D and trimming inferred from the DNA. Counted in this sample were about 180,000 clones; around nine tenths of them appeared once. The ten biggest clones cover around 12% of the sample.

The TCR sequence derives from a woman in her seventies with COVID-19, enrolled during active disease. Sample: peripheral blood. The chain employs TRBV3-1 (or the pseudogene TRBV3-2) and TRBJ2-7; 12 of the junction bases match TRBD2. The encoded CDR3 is CASTTGTSGLEQYF. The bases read TGTGCCAGCACCACCGGGACTAGCGGGCTCGAGCAGTACTTC.